This is a list of T cell receptor beta chains from one sample in a study of PD-1 blockade in classical Hodgkin lymphoma. The repertoire was sequenced with immunoSEQ multiplex PCR; TCRdb's copy has only in-frame clones and lacks some. The profile shows 23,000 or so clones, about 87% of them singletons. The sample taken for sequencing was CD8+ T cells from blood. These receptors were collected from a human donor with classical Hodgkin lymphoma. CDR3s include the opening cysteine and the closing phenylalanine or tryptophan. D genes are given only for firm matches. Clone size, where shown, is once, few, many, or a class for clones that have expanded.

v_gene,abundance,j_gene,d_gene,CDR3aa,CDR3nt
TRBV9,NA,TRBJ1-3,NA,CASSVEDSAARSGNTIYF,TGTGCCAGCAGCGTAGAGGACTCGGCGGCGCGTTCTGGAAACACCATATATTTT
TRBV10-2,NA,TRBJ2-1,TRBD1,CASSLQGAYNEQFF,TGCGCCAGCAGTCTACAGGGGGCGTACAATGAGCAGTTCTTC
TRBV20-1,NA,TRBJ2-4,NA,CSARSEIQYF,TGCAGTGCTCGATCCGAAATTCAGTACTTC
TRBV7-2,NA,TRBJ2-1,TRBD2,CASSPRARLAAYSYNEQFF,TGTGCCAGCAGCCCCCGAGCCCGTCTAGCGGCCTACTCCTACAATGAGCAGTTCTTC
TRBV7-8,NA,TRBJ2-2,NA,CASSLGVKAGRGATGELFF,TGTGCCAGCAGCTTAGGAGTTAAGGCGGGCAGGGGGGCCACCGGGGAGCTGTTTTTT
TRBV7-9,NA,TRBJ2-1,TRBD2,CASSFGGSGGRSSYNEQFF,TGTGCCAGCAGCTTCGGGGGCTCAGGCGGGAGGAGCTCCTACAATGAGCAGTTCTTC
TRBV27,NA,TRBJ2-1,NA,CASSLSPLLLRNYGNEQFF,TGTGCCAGCAGTTTATCGCCCCTCCTCCTCCGGAACTATGGGAATGAGCAGTTCTTC
TRBV18,NA,TRBJ2-6,NA,CASSDNSGANVLTF,TGTGCCAGCTCAGACAACTCTGGGGCCAACGTCCTGACTTTC
TRBV4-1,NA,TRBJ1-1,TRBD1,CASSQGGQGAFF,TGCGCCAGCAGCCAAGGGGGACAGGGAGCTTTCTTT
TRBV28,few,TRBJ1-1,TRBD1,CASTHRDRGFSTEAFF,TGTGCCAGCACCCACCGGGACAGGGGGTTTAGTACTGAAGCTTTCTTT
TRBV2,NA,TRBJ2-7,NA,CASSGKEGITYEQYF,TGTGCCAGCAGTGGTAAAGAGGGTATTACCTACGAGCAGTACTTC
TRBV11-1,NA,TRBJ1-2,NA,CASSLGGRNDGYTF,TGTGCCAGCAGCTTAGGGGGAAGGAACGATGGCTACACCTTC
TRBV6-6,once,TRBJ1-2,NA,CASSYGGGEGYTF,TGTGCCAGCAGTTATGGGGGGGGCGAGGGCTACACCTTC
TRBV29-1,NA,TRBJ1-2,TRBD1,CSVDHGQGWGYGYTF,TGCAGCGTTGACCACGGACAGGGGTGGGGCTATGGCTACACCTTC
TRBV19,NA,TRBJ2-2,NA,CASIPGELFF,TGTGCCAGTATCCCCGGGGAGCTGTTTTTT
TRBV5-6,NA,TRBJ2-3,NA,CASSLAGVGDTQYF,TGTGCCAGCAGCTTGGCGGGAGTTGGAGATACGCAGTATTTT
TRBV7-6,NA,TRBJ1-1,NA,CASSPRRAGNTEAFF,TGTGCCAGCAGCCCCCGGAGGGCCGGGAACACTGAAGCTTTCTTT
TRBV5-4,once,TRBJ1-1,TRBD1,CASSDRDRYEAFF,TGTGCCAGCTCGGACAGGGATCGTTATGAAGCTTTCTTT
TRBV9,NA,TRBJ2-5,TRBD2,CASSVGPAGGRNQETQYF,TGTGCCAGCAGCGTAGGGCCAGCGGGAGGGAGGAACCAAGAGACCCAGTACTTC
TRBV6-1,NA,TRBJ1-3,NA,CASTRTASGNTIYF,TGTGCCAGCACCCGGACAGCCTCTGGAAACACCATATATTTT